This entry features one T cell receptor beta chain sequence. What it binds is unknown. This entry belongs to a study of siplizumab effects on memory and regulatory T cells. Trimming pared 6 bases from V and 5 bases from J, leaving 14 bases between. Germline values: CDR1 MRHNA, CDR2 SNTAGT. The CDR3 totals 14 residues. Study-level findings and limits: The authors could not assign a naive or memory phenotype to roughly 75-97% of proliferating CD4+ or CD8+ clones. Memory T cells appeared less diverse than naive cells, which seemed to contribute substantially to alloresponse. A significant reduction in alloreactive sequences traceable to unstimulated CD4+ memory cells was produced by siplizumab. Under siplizumab, an average approximately 69% of mappable alloreactive CD4+ clones were Treg-derived, compared with 25% to 30% in controls.

Here immunoSEQ multiplex PCR was the method, and the copy in TCRdb shows in-frame clones only, minus some. The data contain tens of thousands of clones, about 97% of them singletons. This TCR derives from a human donor in good health. Sequencing was performed on naive CD4+ T cells sorted from blood. The gene calls are TRBV6-4 and TRBJ2-1; TRBD1 might be the D (5 bases). The CDR3 loop reads CASRPRTSDNEQFF. CDR3 DNA: TGTGCCAGCAGGCCAAGGACATCAGACAATGAGCAGTTCTTC.